The source of this TCR beta chain is a study of T cell responses to AZD1222 COVID-19 vaccine. Study conclusions and caveats: Unmutated variant regions are reportedly the target of nearly half of TCRs that are spike-specific. Spike-specific TCR breadth and depth were elevated following two AZD1222 doses.

Deletions cut 4 bases from V and 4 bases from J, with 17 bases between. This CDR3 is 15 amino acids long. Germline CDR1 reads SGHRS; CDR2 reads YFSETQ. The repertoire was sequenced with immunoSEQ multiplex PCR; TCRdb's copy has only in-frame clones and lacks some. The data show 90,000 to 120,000 clones, with nearly 95% seen just once and around 5% held by the top ten. With respect to this clone: Its antigen remains unidentified.

The chain carries TRBV5-1 and TRBJ1-1; a weak D match, TRBD1 (6 bases). The sequencing here drew on peripheral blood, taken on day 0 of AZD1222 vaccination. This receptor was taken from an adult in good health. CDR3 protein: CASSGITGRVTEAFF. The CDR3 DNA sequence: TGCGCCAGCAGCGGGATAACAGGGCGGGTCACTGAAGCTTTCTTT.